This T cell receptor (beta chain) is drawn from a study of cytomegalovirus exposure and HLA in healthy donors. Findings and caveats of the study: V segments that were indistinguishable, TRBV6-2 and TRBV6-3 among them, were omitted from analysis. It was reported that TCR beta sequences correctly inferred the HLA-A and HLA-B alleles for most subjects. Later on, analysis showed that most CMV-associated TCR beta chains appeared to be HLA-restricted. TCR beta V- and J-gene trimming, according to a later analysis, was linked to a missense DCLRE1C variant.

V shed 4 bases and J 6 bases; nucleotides not matched to a gene: 6. Per the germline V gene, CDR1 is SGDLS and CDR2 is YYNGEE. The CDR3 contains 14 residues. With 60 Vbeta and 13 Jbeta primers, the PCR was carried out. The protocol was immunoSEQ multiplex PCR, while the TCRdb copy is restricted to in-frame clones and leaves out a portion. The repertoire consists of some 110,000 clones, with about two thirds occurring once and the leading ten covering 8.7%. In regard to this clone: Its specificity is not known.

Sequenced input: PBMCs. This TCR was recovered from a man in his thirties or forties in good health and CMV-seropositive. The chain recombines TRBV9 with TRBJ2-1, with 8 positions matching TRBD2. The CDR3 DNA sequence: TGTGCCAGCAGCTTAACCGGGACTAGCAATGAGCAGTTCTTC. The encoded protein is CASSLTGTSNEQFF.